This TCR beta chain derives from a study of OX40 agonist ivuxolimab in advanced cancers. Trimming at V came to 4 bases and at J to 5 bases, leaving 6 bases not matched to a gene. CDR3 length: 15 residues. From germline, CDR1 is LNHDA and CDR2 SQIVND (reference sequence). Sequencing used immunoSEQ multiplex PCR; TCRdb keeps in-frame clones, though not all of them. The sample yields around 20,000 clones, 70% to 80% seen once. This rearrangement joins TRBV19 to TRBJ2-1, with 9 bases that match TRBD2. The TCR originated in an adult with an advanced solid tumor such as melanoma, head and neck, liver or kidney cancer. The source was CD4+ or CD8+ T cells sorted from blood, collected in a trial of the OX40 agonist ivuxolimab. CDR3 sequence: CASSKGTSWDNEQFF. CDR3 in DNA: TGTGCCAGTAGTAAGGGGACTAGCTGGGACAATGAGCAGTTCTTC.